Many counts were recorded for the clone carrying this T cell receptor (beta chain). Its antigen is currently unknown. This entry is derived from a study of T cells after yellow fever vaccination. Notes on the study in general: Of the clonotypes, a small share occurred in both CD4 and CD8 compartments.

CDR3 length: 15 residues. Trimming stripped 6 bases from V and 0 bases from J, with 15 bases between. CDR1 and CDR2 from the germline V gene are MDHEN and SYDVKM. A universal primer site and UMIs were added as TCR cDNA was made by 5'RACE template switching. TCRdb reprocessed the 5' RACE reads via MiXCR and lists one record per CDR3 protein. The data hold more than 300,000 distinct CDR3 sequences, with roughly 10% observed a single time. The TCR comes from a man in his late teens or twenties who received the YFV17D yellow fever vaccine. This specimen consisted of CD4+ T cells sorted from PBMCs, obtained 45 days after the yellow fever booster vaccination. The chain carries TRBV28 and TRBJ2-7; D is unresolved. The CDR3 loop is CASSRASVSSYEQYV. In nucleotides, the CDR3 is TGTGCCAGCAGCCGGGCAAGTGTGAGCTCCTACGAGCAGTACGTC.